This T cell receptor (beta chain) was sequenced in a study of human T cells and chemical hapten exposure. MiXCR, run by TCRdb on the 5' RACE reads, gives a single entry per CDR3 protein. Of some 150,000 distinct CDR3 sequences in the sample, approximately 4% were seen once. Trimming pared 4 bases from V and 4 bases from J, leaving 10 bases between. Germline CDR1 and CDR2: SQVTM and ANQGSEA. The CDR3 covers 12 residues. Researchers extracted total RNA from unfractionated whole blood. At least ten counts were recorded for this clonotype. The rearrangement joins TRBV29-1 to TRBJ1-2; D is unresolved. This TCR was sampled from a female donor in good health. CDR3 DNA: TGCAGCGTTGTAGGGTGGGTCTATGGCTACACCTTC. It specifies CSVVGWVYGYTF.